This TCR beta chain was found in a study of blood T cell repertoires in COVID-19. V was clipped by 5 bases and J by 9 bases, with 11 bases between them. The CDR3 is 13 residues long. Germline CDR1 and CDR2: MNHNS and SASEGT. The protocol was immunoSEQ multiplex PCR, while the TCRdb copy is restricted to in-frame clones and leaves out a portion. The sample lists roughly 220,000 clones, 70% to 85% occurring once. The V call is TRBV6-1, the J call TRBJ1-6; D is undetermined. The receptor's source is a man between 35 and 55 years old who had recovered from COVID-19. The source material was PBMCs or T cells enriched from blood (not recorded which). DNA of the CDR3: TGTGCCAGCAGTATTCCTGGCACTTCACCCCTCCACTTT. It translates to CASSIPGTSPLHF.